The clone carrying this TCR beta chain was detected only a few times. Antigen unknown. This specimen belongs to a study of CD8 T cells in ankylosing spondylitis. There are 16 residues in the CDR3. V was pared by 4 bases and J by 2 bases, with 16 bases between. Germline V CDR1 and CDR2: LGHNA, YNFKEQ. TCRdb reanalysed the 5' RACE reads using MiXCR and keeps one entry per CDR3 protein. The sample lists a few hundred thousand distinct CDR3 sequences, roughly 8% seen once, with 14% to 15% in the top ten. The study, taken as a whole, reports: Prior work had noted some motif variants in reactive arthritis blood and synovial fluid. Among TCR beta sequences, a motif of several highly homologous variants appeared characteristic of ankylosing spondylitis blood.

The TCR originated in a male donor with ankylosing spondylitis. The specimen was blood, either unsorted or a sorted T cell fraction (not recorded which). V and J are TRBV4-2 and TRBJ2-3; perhaps TRBD2 as D (5 bases). CDR3 sequence reads: CASSRVGREDTDTQYF. CDR3 DNA: TGTGCCAGCAGCCGTGTAGGACGGGAAGACACAGATACGCAGTATTTT.